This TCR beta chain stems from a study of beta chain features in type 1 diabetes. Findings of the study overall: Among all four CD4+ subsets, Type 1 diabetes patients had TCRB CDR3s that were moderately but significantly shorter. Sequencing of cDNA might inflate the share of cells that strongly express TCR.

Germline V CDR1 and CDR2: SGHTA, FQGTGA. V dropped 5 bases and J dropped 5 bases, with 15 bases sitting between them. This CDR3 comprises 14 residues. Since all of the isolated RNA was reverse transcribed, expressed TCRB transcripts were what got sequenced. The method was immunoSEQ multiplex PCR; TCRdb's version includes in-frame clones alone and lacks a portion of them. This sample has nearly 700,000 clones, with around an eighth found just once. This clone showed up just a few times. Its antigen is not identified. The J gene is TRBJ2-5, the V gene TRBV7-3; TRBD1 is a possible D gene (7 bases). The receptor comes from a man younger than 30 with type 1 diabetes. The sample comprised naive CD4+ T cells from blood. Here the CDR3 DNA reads TGTGCCAGCAGCGCCTCAGGGGGGCGGGAGACCCAGTACTTC. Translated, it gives CASSASGGRETQYF.